The 29 T cell receptor beta chains reported below all come from one sample, sequenced in a study of blood T cell repertoires in COVID-19. TCRdb's copy holds only in-frame clones and misses some; the assay was immunoSEQ multiplex PCR. The repertoire holds 120,000 to 150,000 clones, with 88% as singletons. Sequenced material: peripheral blood. Every receptor here comes from a human donor in a cohort sampled during active COVID-19.

The chain employs TRBV6-5 and TRBJ2-2; unclear D gene. V was shortened by 2 bases and J by 1 base, with 5 bases between the two germline ends. The CDR3 is 14 amino acids. The germline V gene has CDR1 MNHEY and CDR2 SVGAGI. CDR3 coding DNA: TGTGCCAGCAGTTACGGCTTGAACACCGGGGAGCTGTTTTTT. Encoded protein: CASSYGLNTGELFF.

The chain joins TRBV10-2 to TRBJ2-7; 10 bases line up with TRBD2. Trimming took 1 base from V and 1 from J; bases not matched to a gene: 1. Per the germline V gene, CDR1 is WSHSY and CDR2 is SAAADI. This CDR3 has 15 residues. The CDR3 bases are TGCGCCAGCAGTGAGTTAGCGGGAGGTTCCTACGAGCAGTACTTC. This translates into CASSELAGGSYEQYF.

V is TRBV7-2 and J is TRBJ1-4; 8 bases are shared with TRBD1. Germline-derived CDR1 and CDR2 are SGHTA and FQGNSA. CDR3 length: 15 residues. V lost 0 bases to trimming and J lost 7 bases; unmatched junction nucleotides: 4. This CDR3 reads CASSLAGTGLEKLFF. In nucleotides, the CDR3 is TGTGCCAGCAGCTTAGCCGGGACAGGCCTTGAAAAACTGTTTTTT.

The table lists this clone with a count of one. V gene TRBV3-1 (or the pseudogene TRBV3-2) combines with J gene TRBJ2-3; D not certain. CDR1 and CDR2 from the germline V gene are LGHDT and YNNKEL (reference sequence). Trimming shortened V by 0 bases and J by 2 bases, and 15 bases separated the two germline ends. The length of the CDR3 is 17 residues. CDR3 sequence (DNA): TGTGCCAGCAGCCAAGATTTTGCGGCTATATCCACAGATACGCAGTATTTT. This gives the protein CASSQDFAAISTDTQYF.

V usage is TRBV5-1 and J usage is TRBJ2-7; D uncertain. CDR3 length: 15 amino acids. Trimming removed 2 bases at V and 3 bases at J, with 15 bases between. Germline V gives CDR1 SGHRS, CDR2 YFSETQ. The CDR3 is CASSFLTNPSYEQYF. The CDR3 nucleotides are TGCGCCAGCAGCTTCCTCACTAACCCGAGCTACGAGCAGTACTTC.

The J gene is TRBJ1-4, the V gene TRBV19; 10 nucleotides agree with TRBD1. The CDR3 has 15 residues. V was pared by 1 base and J by 7 bases, with 3 bases of the junction left unmatched. Germline-derived CDR1 and CDR2 are LNHDA and SQIVND (reference sequence). The CDR3 bases are TGTGCCAGTAGTATAGCGGACAGGGGGAGTGAAAAACTGTTTTTT. Translation gives CASSIADRGSEKLFF. The full variable domain, with the rest looked up from reference TRBV19 and TRBJ1-4, is DGGITQSPKYLFRKEGQNVTLSCEQNLNHDAMYWYRQDPGQGLRLIYYSQIVNDFQKGDIAEGYSVSREKKESFPLTVTSAQKNPTAFYLCASSIADRGSEKLFFGSGTQLSVL.

The chain recombines TRBV4-3 with TRBJ2-1, with 7 bases identical to TRBD2. The CDR3 is 17 residues long. Germline V gene lookup returns CDR1 LGHNA and CDR2 YSLEER. Trimming took 0 bases from V and 7 from J; bases not matched to a gene: 12. The CDR3 bases are TGCGCCAGCAGCCAAGATCGGGGCGGGGGACTGTGGAATGAGCAGTTCTTC. Its protein is CASSQDRGGGLWNEQFF.

This clone showed up just once. This rearrangement joins TRBV7-8 to TRBJ2-6; D possibly corresponds to TRBD1 (7 bases). The CDR3 is 18 residues long. The V end lost 5 bases, the J end lost 0 bases, and 17 bases lay between the germline ends. The germline V gene encodes CDR1 SGHVS and CDR2 FQNEAQ. CDR3 residues: CASSPWAGGISGANVLTF. The CDR3 DNA follows: TGTGCCAGCAGCCCCTGGGCAGGGGGGATCTCTGGGGCCAACGTCCTGACTTTC.

The V and J genes are TRBV7-2 and TRBJ1-4, with 8 bases that match TRBD1. Germline-derived CDR1 and CDR2 are SGHTA and FQGNSA. The CDR3 is 15 amino acids. J lost 5 bases, V lost 5 bases, and 7 bases had no gene match. The CDR3 DNA reads TGTGCCAGCAGCCTTGGACAGGGTCTCAATGAAAAACTGTTTTTT. It yields the protein CASSLGQGLNEKLFF.

The rearrangement uses TRBV7-6 and TRBJ2-1, with TRBD2 as a possible D gene (6 bases). V lost 8 bases and J lost 9, with 14 bases in between. Germline V lookup: CDR1 SGHVS, CDR2 FNYEAQ. The CDR3 contains 12 residues. The CDR3 sequence: CASSPGLTEQFF. The CDR3 DNA sequence: TGTGCCAGCTCCCCAGGACTAACTGAGCAGTTCTTC.

V is TRBV20-1 and J is TRBJ2-1, with a tentative D call TRBD1 (6 bases). Looked up from germline, CDR1 is DFQATT and CDR2 is SNEGSKA (reference sequence). The CDR3 length is 14 residues. V was shortened by 3 bases and J by 6 bases, with 15 bases between the two germline ends. The CDR3 DNA reads TGCAGTGCTAGTTTCACAGGGCCCCCCAATGAGCAGTTCTTC. Protein sequence: CSASFTGPPNEQFF.

J is TRBJ2-5 and V is TRBV18, with D perhaps TRBD2 (6 bases). Trimming left V 2 bases short and J 4 bases short, with 17 bases between. The CDR3 sequence is 16 residues long. Germline CDR1 reads KGHSH; CDR2 reads LQKENI. The CDR3 region has the DNA TGTGCCAGCTCACCAAGACGGGGTCCCGGGGGAGAGACCCAGTACTTC. Amino acids: CASSPRRGPGGETQYF.

The gene calls are TRBV30 and TRBJ2-7; D not resolved. Trimming cost V 0 bases and J 2 bases, with 11 bases left between them. The CDR3 spans 14 residues. Per the germline V gene, CDR1 is GTSNPN and CDR2 is SVGIG (reference sequence). The CDR3 coding sequence is TGTGCCTGGAGTGTAAAGATGTCTACCTACGAGCAGTACTTC. Translation gives CAWSVKMSTYEQYF. Variable domain in full (rest from reference TRBV30 and TRBJ2-7): SQTIHQWPATLVQPVGSPLSLECTVEGTSNPNLYWYRQAAGRGLQLLFYSVGIGQISSEVPQNLSASRPQDRQFILSSKKLLLSDSGFYLCAWSVKMSTYEQYFGPGTRLTVT.

This clone was observed a single time. V is TRBV12-5 and J is TRBJ2-1, with D possibly TRBD1 on 5 matching bases. This CDR3 comprises 14 residues. Germline assignment: CDR1 LGHNT and CDR2 FRNRAP. V lost 6 bases, J lost 9 bases, and 18 bases lay in between. Here the CDR3 reads CASGPEAGHPEQFF. The CDR3 DNA follows: TGTGCTAGTGGCCCTGAGGCAGGGCACCCTGAGCAGTTCTTC.

V and J are TRBV7-6 and TRBJ2-3, with D maybe TRBD2 (5 bases). In germline, CDR1 is SGHVS, CDR2 FNYEAQ. The length of the CDR3 is 15 residues. The V gene lost 2 bases and the J gene lost 1 base, with 10 bases spanning the gap. The CDR3 coding sequence is TGTGCCAGCAGCTTAAACGGGAAGGGCACAGATACGCAGTATTTT. Protein sequence: CASSLNGKGTDTQYF.

This chain connects TRBV3-1 (or the pseudogene TRBV3-2) to TRBJ2-3, with TRBD2 matching 11 bases. This CDR3 contains 19 residues. J was trimmed by 0 bases and V by 4 bases; bases with no gene match: 12. CDR1 is LGHDT, CDR2 YNNKEL, per germline (reference sequence). The CDR3 protein is CASSLARLAGGGSTDTQYF. The DNA of the CDR3 is TGTGCCAGCAGCCTAGCAAGGCTAGCGGGGGGCGGGAGCACAGATACGCAGTATTTT.

V is TRBV12-3 or TRBV12-4 and J is TRBJ2-5; tentative D call: TRBD1 (6 bases). With 6 bases removed from V and 1 base from J, the gap between germline ends came to 9 bases. CDR3 size: 13 residues. The CDR3 DNA is TGTGCCAGCAGAACAGGGCCCCAAGAGACCCAGTACTTC. It translates to CASRTGPQETQYF.

The chain carries TRBV5-1 and TRBJ2-7; TRBD2 agrees at 14 bases. The J segment lost 4 bases and the V segment lost 1 base, leaving 13 bases of the junction unmatched. The CDR3 totals 19 residues. CDR1 and CDR2 (germline): SGHRS, YFSETQ. CDR3 in amino acids: CASSLWGGLAGAELYEQYF. The DNA for the CDR3 is TGCGCCAGCAGCTTGTGGGGGGGACTAGCGGGAGCGGAGTTATACGAGCAGTACTTC.

The chain employs TRBV28 and TRBJ2-3, with a possible D match to TRBD1 (5 bases). This CDR3 comprises 15 residues. Trimming shortened V by 6 bases and J by 0 bases, and 13 bases separated the two germline ends. CDR1 MDHEN and CDR2 SYDVKM come from the germline V gene. The CDR3 here is CASSLPTVSTDTQYF. The CDR3 DNA follows: TGTGCCAGCAGCCTCCCGACAGTTAGCACAGATACGCAGTATTTT.

The chain uses TRBV2 and TRBJ2-4; D call uncertain. This CDR3 has 15 amino acids. Between the trimmed V and J ends, which lost 2 bases and 3 bases, there was a span of 11 bases. The germline V gene has CDR1 SNHLY and CDR2 FYNNEI. In DNA form, the CDR3 reads TGTGCCAGCAGTGAAAGGCAGGTTGTCAAAAACATTCAGTACTTC. Amino acid sequence: CASSERQVVKNIQYF. The variable domain in full, with the rest retrieved from reference TRBV2 and TRBJ2-4, is EPEVTQTPSHQVTQMGQEVILRCVPISNHLYFYWYRQILGQKVEFLVSFYNNEISEKSEIFDDQFSVERPDGSNFTLKIRSTKLEDSAMYFCASSERQVVKNIQYFGAGTRLSVL.

The chain is built from TRBV18 and TRBJ1-2; 9 nucleotides match TRBD1. This CDR3 comprises 15 residues. Germline-derived CDR1 and CDR2 are KGHSH and LQKENI. Losses at the gene ends were 0 bases for V and 7 bases for J; bases not matched to a gene: 6. Here the CDR3 DNA reads TGTGCCAGCTCACCACCGAGGACAGGGGAGGGTGGCTACACCTTC. Its protein is CASSPPRTGEGGYTF.

The rearrangement uses TRBV7-9 and TRBJ1-2, with D maybe TRBD1 (6 bases). V lost 4 bases and J lost 6, with 18 bases in between. Germline lookup yields CDR1 SEHNR and CDR2 FQNEAQ (reference sequence). This CDR3 spans 15 amino acids. The CDR3 reads CASSSITQGRHGYTF. The CDR3 DNA follows: TGTGCCAGCAGCTCGATCACACAGGGCAGGCATGGCTACACCTTC. The entire variable domain, with the rest obtained from reference TRBV7-9 and TRBJ1-2, is as follows: DTGVSQNPRHKITKRGQNVTFRCDPISEHNRLYWYRQTLGQGPEFLTYFQNEAQLEKSRLLSDRFSAERPKGSFSTLEIQRTEQGDSAMYLCASSSITQGRHGYTFGSGTRLTVV.

This chain joins TRBV18 and TRBJ2-7; 16 bases align to TRBD2. CDR3 length: 15 residues. Germline V lookup: CDR1 KGHSH, CDR2 LQKENI. J lost 4 bases, V lost 3 bases, and 0 bases had no gene match. The CDR3 loop is CASSPGLAGGYEQYF. The CDR3 DNA sequence: TGTGCCAGCTCACCGGGACTAGCGGGGGGGTACGAGCAGTACTTC.

DNA for the CDR3: TGTGCCAGCAGTGAATTCCGGGATCAGCCCCAGCATTTT. Its translation: CASSEFRDQPQHF. The rearrangement links TRBV6-1 to TRBJ1-5; D gene uncertain. Germline assignment: CDR1 MNHNS and CDR2 SASEGT. The V and J ends lost 2 bases and 5 bases respectively, with 7 bases between them. The CDR3 covers 13 residues.

V usage is TRBV15 and J usage is TRBJ1-2, with TRBD1 matching 9 bases. Trimming at V came to 6 bases and at J to 5 bases, leaving 4 bases not matched to a gene. CDR1 and CDR2 (germline): LNHNV, YYDKDF (reference sequence). The CDR3 consists of 13 residues. The CDR3 DNA follows: TGTGCCACCAGACCCGGGACAGGGTATGGCTACACCTTC. Protein sequence: CATRPGTGYGYTF. The full variable domain, rest sourced from reference TRBV15 and TRBJ1-2, is DAMVIQNPRYQVTQFGKPVTLSCSQTLNHNVMYWYQQKSSQAPKLLFHYYDKDFNNEADTPDNFQSRRPNTSFCFLDIRSPGLGDTAMYLCATRPGTGYGYTFGSGTRLTVV.

V and J are TRBV19 and TRBJ1-6; 7 bases match TRBD1. The CDR3 loop spans 15 amino acids. CDR1 and CDR2 (germline): LNHDA, SQIVND (reference sequence). CDR3: CASRQGQGVNSPLHF. The CDR3 nucleotides are TGTGCTAGCAGGCAGGGGCAGGGGGTTAATTCACCCCTCCACTTT.

This clone has just one count. The chain couples TRBV19 to TRBJ2-1; D is perhaps TRBD2 (5 bases). The germline V and J ends were trimmed by 3 bases and 5 bases, with 14 bases remaining between them. CDR3 length equals 15 residues. The germline V gene has CDR1 LNHDA and CDR2 SQIVND (reference sequence). The CDR3 coding sequence is TGTGCCAGTAGTATTGAGGCGCGGGCCGACAATGAGCAGTTCTTC. This codes for CASSIEARADNEQFF. Variable domain in full (rest from reference TRBV19 and TRBJ2-1): DGGITQSPKYLFRKEGQNVTLSCEQNLNHDAMYWYRQDPGQGLRLIYYSQIVNDFQKGDIAEGYSVSREKKESFPLTVTSAQKNPTAFYLCASSIEARADNEQFFGPGTRLTVL.

Here the CDR3 reads CATSVKTGGGSDTQYF. The CDR3 nucleotides read TGTGCCACCAGCGTAAAAACAGGGGGGGGATCAGATACGCAGTATTTT. The genes are TRBV15 and TRBJ2-3; D perhaps matches TRBD1 (8 bases). Germline CDR1 is LNHNV and CDR2 is YYDKDF (reference sequence). The CDR3 is 16 amino acids. The V and J ends lost 5 bases and 4 bases respectively, with 19 bases between them.

The chain is built from TRBV6-5 and TRBJ2-1; D possibly corresponds to TRBD1 (6 bases). CDR1 and CDR2 from the germline V gene are MNHEY and SVGAGI. The CDR3 sequence is 14 residues long. V was shortened by 4 bases and J by 4 bases, with 11 bases between the two germline ends. This CDR3 reads CASSLQGLYNEQFF. The DNA for the CDR3 is TGTGCCAGCAGTTTACAGGGTCTTTACAATGAGCAGTTCTTC.